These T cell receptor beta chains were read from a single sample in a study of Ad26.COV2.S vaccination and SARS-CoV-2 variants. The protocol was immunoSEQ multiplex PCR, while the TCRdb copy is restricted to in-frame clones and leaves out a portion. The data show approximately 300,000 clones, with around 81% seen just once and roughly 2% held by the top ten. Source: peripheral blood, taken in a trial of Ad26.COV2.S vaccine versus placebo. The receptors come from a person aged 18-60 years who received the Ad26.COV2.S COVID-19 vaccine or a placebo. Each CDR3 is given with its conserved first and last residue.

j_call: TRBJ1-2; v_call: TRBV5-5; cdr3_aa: CASSLYQNYGYTF
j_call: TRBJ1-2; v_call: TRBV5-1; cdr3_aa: CASSLQPQNYGYTF
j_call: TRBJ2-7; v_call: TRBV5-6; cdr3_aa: CASSLVRTAGGYF
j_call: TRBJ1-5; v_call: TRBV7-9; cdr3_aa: CASSLGSGGESNQPQHF
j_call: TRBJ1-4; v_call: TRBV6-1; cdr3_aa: CASTSTNEKLFF
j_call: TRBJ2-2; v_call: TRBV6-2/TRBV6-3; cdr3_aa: CASSYSISTGAFTGELFF
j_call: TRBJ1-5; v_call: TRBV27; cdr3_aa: CASSLGGPAQHF
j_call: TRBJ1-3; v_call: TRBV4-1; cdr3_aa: CASSQDFSRARRNTIYF
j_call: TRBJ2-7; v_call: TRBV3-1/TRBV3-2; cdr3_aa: CASSHLSGEREQYF
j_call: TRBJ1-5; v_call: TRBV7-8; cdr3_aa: CASSLGRVGMPQHF
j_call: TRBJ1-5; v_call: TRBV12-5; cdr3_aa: CASGLAYSNQPQHF
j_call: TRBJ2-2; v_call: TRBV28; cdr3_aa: CASSTSTGGRAGELFF
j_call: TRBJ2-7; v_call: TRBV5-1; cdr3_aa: CASSPGGRYEQYF
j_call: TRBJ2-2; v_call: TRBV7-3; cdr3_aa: CASSLLSGLNTGELFF
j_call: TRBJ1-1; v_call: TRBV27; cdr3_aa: CASSWAGPRPNTEAFF
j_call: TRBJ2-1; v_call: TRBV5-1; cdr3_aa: CASSPRSSGSNEQFF
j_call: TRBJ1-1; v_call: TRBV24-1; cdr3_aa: CATSEGGTEAFF
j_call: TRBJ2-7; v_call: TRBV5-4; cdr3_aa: CASSLGGPRYYEQYF
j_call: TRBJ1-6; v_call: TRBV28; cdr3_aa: CASSLRQGDSPLHF
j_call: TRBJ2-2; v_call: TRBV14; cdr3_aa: CASSLFGGGASTGELFF
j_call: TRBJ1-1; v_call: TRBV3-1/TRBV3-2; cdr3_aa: CASSLQGARIAFF
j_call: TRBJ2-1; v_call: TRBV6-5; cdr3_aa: CASSKRGGRNEQFF
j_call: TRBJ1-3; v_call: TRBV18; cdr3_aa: CASSPKESTLAGNTIYF
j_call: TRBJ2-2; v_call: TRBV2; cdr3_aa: CASSVPLFLTANTGELFF